The sequence of this T cell receptor (beta chain) was determined in a study of CD8 T cells in Susac syndrome. The sample holds one count of this clonotype. Random-hexamer reverse transcription was applied to about 0.45 to 1 ug RNA. TCRdb re-derived calls from the immunoSEQ multiplex PCR reads in MiXCR, one entry per CDR3 protein. The sample lists around 100,000 distinct CDR3 sequences, roughly 96% occurring once. Trimming took off 8 bases at V and 5 bases at J, with 6 bases between the two ends. The germline CDR1 and CDR2 sequences are MNHNS and SASEGT. The CDR3 contains 11 residues. The rearrangement joins TRBV6-1 to TRBJ1-4, with D unclear. This clonotype originated in a human donor with Susac syndrome. Material: CD8+ T cells from PBMCs. In DNA form, the CDR3 reads TGTGCCAGCCGGGTGAATGAAAAACTGTTTTTT. Its protein is CASRVNEKLFF.